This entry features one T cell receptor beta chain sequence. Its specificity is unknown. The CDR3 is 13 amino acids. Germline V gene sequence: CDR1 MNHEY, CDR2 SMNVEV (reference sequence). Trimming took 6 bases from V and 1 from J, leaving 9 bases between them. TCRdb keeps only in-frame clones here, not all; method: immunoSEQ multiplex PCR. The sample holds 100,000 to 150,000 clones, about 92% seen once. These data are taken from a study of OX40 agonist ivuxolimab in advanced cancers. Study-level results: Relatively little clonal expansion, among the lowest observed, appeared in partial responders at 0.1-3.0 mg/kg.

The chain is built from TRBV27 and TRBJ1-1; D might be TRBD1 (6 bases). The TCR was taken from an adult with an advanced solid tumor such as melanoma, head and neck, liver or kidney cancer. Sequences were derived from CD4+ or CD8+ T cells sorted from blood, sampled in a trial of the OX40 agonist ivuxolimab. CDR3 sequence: CASSADRNTEAFF. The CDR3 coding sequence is TGTGCCAGCAGCGCGGACAGGAACACTGAAGCTTTCTTT.